Listed here are 18 T cell receptor beta chains from one sample, sequenced in a study of T cell responses to AZD1222 COVID-19 vaccine. Clones were read by immunoSEQ multiplex PCR, and TCRdb kept only the in-frame ones, dropping some. The data contain some 120,000 clones, about 89% of them singletons. The sample here was peripheral blood, taken on day 0 of AZD1222 vaccination. The receptors here all came from an adult in good health.

The table lists this clone with a count of one. The chain uses TRBV7-9 and TRBJ1-2; TRBD1 aligns across 7 bases. The germline V gene has CDR1 SEHNR and CDR2 FQNEAQ (reference sequence). The CDR3 is 15 residues long. Trimming took 5 bases from V and 3 from J; bases not matched to a gene: 9. The CDR3 protein is CASSVNRGVDYGYTF. Here the CDR3 DNA reads TGTGCCAGCAGCGTCAACAGGGGTGTGGACTATGGCTACACCTTC.

The chain uses TRBV2 and TRBJ2-7, with 7 bases that match TRBD1. Germline V gene sequence: CDR1 SNHLY, CDR2 FYNNEI. V lost 6 bases to trimming and J lost 2 bases; unmatched junction nucleotides: 4. The CDR3 length is 13 residues. Written as DNA, the CDR3 is TGTGCCAGCAGCAACAGGGGTGCCTACGAGCAGTACTTC. This sequence encodes CASSNRGAYEQYF.

The V call is TRBV7-9, the J call TRBJ1-1; D gene ambiguous. Germline V CDR1 and CDR2: SEHNR, FQNEAQ (reference sequence). This CDR3 has 14 residues. V was shortened by 1 base and J by 4 bases, with 10 bases between the two germline ends. The CDR3 bases are TGTGCCAGCAGCTTAGGGGGTCTGGCCACTGAAGCTTTCTTT. Residues: CASSLGGLATEAFF.

The chain employs TRBV28 and TRBJ2-1; the D gene could be TRBD1 or TRBD2 (5 bases each). In germline, CDR1 is MDHEN, CDR2 SYDVKM. This CDR3 is 15 amino acids long. V was shortened by 5 bases and J by 1 base, with 12 bases between the two germline ends. The CDR3 is CASSTWGTSYNEQFF. CDR3 nucleotide sequence: TGTGCCAGCAGTACCTGGGGGACGTCCTACAATGAGCAGTTCTTC. Looking up the rest from reference TRBV28 and TRBJ2-1 gives the full variable domain: DVKVTQSSRYLVKRTGEKVFLECVQDMDHENMFWYRQDPGLGLRLIYFSYDVKMKEKGDIPEGYSVSREKKERFSLILESASTNQTSMYLCASSTWGTSYNEQFFGPGTRLTVL.

The chain joins TRBV28 to TRBJ2-3; no reliable D call. Trimming shortened V by 6 bases and J by 0 bases, and 4 bases separated the two germline ends. Germline CDR1 is MDHEN and CDR2 is SYDVKM. The CDR3 is made up of 12 amino acids. CDR3 in DNA: TGTGCCAGCAGAACCAGCACAGATACGCAGTATTTT. This encodes CASRTSTDTQYF.

A single count supports this clone. This chain links TRBV18 with TRBJ2-1; weak D call: TRBD1 (5 bases). Germline V gives CDR1 KGHSH, CDR2 LQKENI. V lost 10 bases, J lost 8 bases, and 30 bases lay in between. CDR3 length: 17 residues. The CDR3 loop reads CATKDMLKRQAVHEQFF. Here the CDR3 DNA reads TGTGCCACCAAGGACATGCTTAAACGCCAGGCGGTCCATGAGCAGTTCTTC.

The V call is TRBV9, the J call TRBJ2-7; 8 positions agree with TRBD1. The CDR3 has 16 residues. The germline CDR1 and CDR2 sequences are SGDLS and YYNGEE. The J segment lost 5 bases and the V segment lost 3 bases, leaving 13 bases of the junction unmatched. The CDR3 DNA is TGTGCCAGCAGCGCTCAGCAGGGACAGGCTCCCCACGAGCAGTACTTC. Translation: CASSAQQGQAPHEQYF.

The chain couples TRBV3-1 (or the pseudogene TRBV3-2) to TRBJ2-7, with 7 bases that match TRBD1. The V gene's germline CDR1 is LGHDT and CDR2 YNNKEL (reference sequence). The CDR3 runs to 15 residues. J gave up 2 bases and V 4 bases, and 8 bases lay outside the gene matches. The CDR3 protein is CASSLIGTDTYEQYF. The CDR3 DNA follows: TGTGCCAGCAGCCTGATCGGGACAGACACCTACGAGCAGTACTTC.

The chain is built from TRBV19 and TRBJ2-1; D gene uncertain. The ends were cut back, 3 bases at V and 6 bases at J, with 6 bases in the middle. Germline CDR1 reads LNHDA; CDR2 reads SQIVND (reference sequence). The CDR3 contains 12 residues. DNA for the CDR3: TGTGCCAGTAGTATTAAGGGCAATGAGCAGTTCTTC. Its protein product is CASSIKGNEQFF.

This rearrangement joins TRBV30 to TRBJ2-5; D not resolved. The V end lost 3 bases, the J end lost 0 bases, and 5 bases lay between the germline ends. This CDR3 is built from 12 residues. Germline V CDR1 and CDR2: GTSNPN, SVGIG (reference sequence). The CDR3 is CAWRTDQETQYF. The DNA for the CDR3 is TGTGCCTGGAGAACGGACCAAGAGACCCAGTACTTC.

The genes are TRBV6-5 and TRBJ2-1; 13 bases map to TRBD2. J lost 5 bases, V lost 4 bases, and 2 bases had no gene match. The length of the CDR3 is 15 residues. Germline values: CDR1 MNHEY, CDR2 SVGAGI. DNA for the CDR3: TGTGCCAGCAGTTTTGGGACTAGCGGGAACAATGAGCAGTTCTTC. Translation gives CASSFGTSGNNEQFF.

J is TRBJ2-3 and V is TRBV7-9; TRBD1 matches at 10 bases. The length of the CDR3 is 15 residues. Germline values: CDR1 SEHNR, CDR2 FQNEAQ (reference sequence). The V segment lost 5 bases and the J segment 0 bases; nucleotides outside the gene matches: 2. As DNA, the CDR3 is TGTGCCAGCAGCCTGGGACAGGGGAGCACAGATACGCAGTATTTT. This sequence encodes CASSLGQGSTDTQYF.

The chain employs TRBV13 and TRBJ2-7; TRBD2 matches 11 bases. This CDR3 comprises 15 residues. CDR1 is PRHDT and CDR2 is FYEKMQ in the germline V gene (reference sequence). Losses at the gene ends were 5 bases for V and 2 bases for J; bases not matched to a gene: 5. The CDR3 DNA reads TGTGCCAGCAGCCCACTTAGCGGGAGGGCCTACGAGCAGTACTTC. This encodes CASSPLSGRAYEQYF.

The gene calls are TRBV6-4 and TRBJ2-6, with D perhaps being TRBD1 or TRBD2 (5 bases each). The CDR3 has 19 amino acids. Trimming shortened V by 4 bases and J by 0 bases, and 19 bases separated the two germline ends. Germline assignment: CDR1 MRHNA and CDR2 SNTAGT. In nucleotides, the CDR3 is TGTGCCAGCAGTGCCGCTCCGGGGCATCTTGACTCTGGGGCCAACGTCCTGACTTTC. Translating it yields CASSAAPGHLDSGANVLTF.

The genes are TRBV12-5 and TRBJ2-2; D is perhaps TRBD2 (5 bases). Germline values: CDR1 LGHNT, CDR2 FRNRAP. This CDR3 is 14 amino acids long. Deletions cut 2 bases from V and 7 bases from J, with 11 bases between. The CDR3 DNA sequence: TGTGCTAGTGGTTTGCGGGGTCCTGACGGGGAGCTGTTTTTT. Translating it yields CASGLRGPDGELFF.

The CDR3 bases are TGCGCCAGCAGCTCCCTAACCGGGACAGGGGGCCTCTACCAGGGAGGCTACACCTTC. Translation: CASSSLTGTGGLYQGGYTF. The chain couples TRBV5-1 to TRBJ1-2, with 12 bases aligning to TRBD1. The CDR3 consists of 19 residues. CDR1 and CDR2 from the germline V gene are SGHRS and YFSETQ. V lost 3 bases to trimming and J lost 8 bases; unmatched junction nucleotides: 20. Full variable domain (outside the CDR3, taken from reference TRBV5-1 and TRBJ1-2): KAGVTQTPRYLIKTRGQQVTLSCSPISGHRSVSWYQQTPGQGLQFLFEYFSETQRNKGNFPGRFSGRQFSNSRSEMNVSTLELGDSALYLCASSSLTGTGGLYQGGYTFGSGTRLTVV.

This rearrangement joins TRBV11-3 to TRBJ2-7, with TRBD1 matching over 7 bases. V dropped 5 bases and J dropped 0; count of bases not matched to a gene: 4. CDR3 length: 14 amino acids. Looked up from germline, CDR1 is SGHNT and CDR2 is YENEEA. CDR3 bases: TGTGCCAGCAGCCCCCGGGACAGCTCCTACGAGCAGTACTTC. It yields the protein CASSPRDSSYEQYF.

The chain combines TRBV28 with TRBJ2-7; 10 bases fit TRBD1. The V gene end was trimmed by 6 bases and the J gene end by 6 bases; junction bases not matched to a gene: 17. The CDR3 is 17 residues long. Germline-derived CDR1 and CDR2 are MDHEN and SYDVKM. This chain's CDR3 is CASRPFRGQGRFSEQYF. The DNA of the CDR3 is TGTGCCAGCAGGCCCTTTAGGGGACAGGGGAGGTTTAGCGAGCAGTACTTC.